This TCR beta chain was captured in a study of T cell responses to AZD1222 COVID-19 vaccine. With respect to this clone: Other nucleotide sequences in the sample specify the same CDR3.

The CDR3 consists of 11 residues. From germline, CDR1 is SGHNT and CDR2 YYREEE (reference sequence). V was cut by 4 bases and J by 4 bases, with 6 bases left in between. Produced via immunoSEQ multiplex PCR; TCRdb's table is partial and in-frame only. The sample consists of 150,000 to 180,000 clones, roughly nine tenths of them appearing once. The gene calls are TRBV5-4 and TRBJ2-7; D uncertain. The material was peripheral blood, obtained on day 0 of AZD1222 vaccination. The source of this sequence is an adult in good health. The CDR3 sequence is CASSLGYEQYF. The CDR3 region has the DNA TGTGCCAGCAGCCTGGGGTACGAGCAGTACTTC.